The 12 T cell receptor beta chains given below trace back to one sample, sequenced in a study of T cells after yellow fever vaccination. TCRdb redid the calling of the 5' RACE reads with MiXCR, one entry per CDR3 protein. The sample consists of about 580,000 distinct CDR3 sequences, about 17% of them appearing once. Sequencing used PBMCs, obtained more than 4 days after the first yellow fever vaccination. These receptors were obtained from a man aged 18 to 29 who received the YFV17D yellow fever vaccine.

The V gene is TRBV29-1, the J gene TRBJ2-5; D is tentatively TRBD1 or TRBD2 (5 bases each). Per germline, CDR1 SQVTM and CDR2 ANQGSEA. The CDR3 runs 14 residues. V lost 6 bases and J lost 7, with 21 bases in between. The CDR3 region has the DNA TGCAGCGTCGTCTTAGGGGACGGCCGTGGGACCCAGTACTTC. This codes for CSVVLGDGRGTQYF.

The V and J genes are TRBV30 and TRBJ1-2; D may be TRBD1 (6 bases). V lost 2 bases, J lost 9 bases, and 22 bases lay in between. Germline CDR1 reads GTSNPN; CDR2 reads SVGIG (reference sequence). The CDR3 runs 15 residues. For the CDR3, the DNA is TGTGCCTGGAGTACCCCAGGGGAGGCCGCGGTTAGCTACACCTTC. Its protein product is CAWSTPGEAAVSYTF.

This chain connects TRBV9 to TRBJ2-5; perhaps TRBD1 as D (6 bases). Trimming took off 0 bases at V and 7 bases at J, with 16 bases between the two ends. CDR1 SGDLS and CDR2 YYNGEE come from the germline V gene. The CDR3 runs 15 residues. CDR3: CASSVGTDKFATQYF. CDR3 in DNA: TGTGCCAGCAGCGTAGGGACAGATAAATTTGCGACCCAGTACTTC.

There are a few counts of this clonotype. The rearrangement links TRBV6-2 or TRBV6-3 to TRBJ1-4; D is unclear. CDR3 length: 15 residues. V was pared by 7 bases and J by 7 bases, with 19 bases between. Germline assignment: CDR1 MNHEY and CDR2 SVGEGT. The CDR3 protein is CASTQGIYSTEKLFF. CDR3 nucleotides: TGTGCCAGCACCCAAGGGATCTACAGTACTGAAAAACTGTTTTTT.

This clonotype was counted at least ten times. CDR3 nucleotide sequence: TGTGCCAGCAGCCGAACCGACGGAGCCCCTGGAGAGACCCAGTACTTC. Protein: CASSRTDGAPGETQYF. The genes are TRBV12-3 or TRBV12-4 and TRBJ2-5; D is unclear. Deletions cut 6 bases from V and 4 bases from J, with 21 bases between. The CDR3 contains 16 residues.

The J gene is TRBJ2-3, the V gene TRBV5-1; the D gene is possibly TRBD2 (6 bases). The CDR3 extends over 19 amino acids. The germline gives CDR1 SGHRS, CDR2 YFSETQ. V gave up 5 bases and J gave up 4 bases, with 29 bases separating them. The CDR3 coding sequence is TGCGCCAGCAGTTCGGGACGACTAGTAGGCAAAGGGCCCGCAGATACGCAGTATTTT. Protein sequence: CASSSGRLVGKGPADTQYF.

This sequence joins TRBV7-9 and TRBJ1-5, with TRBD1 identical over 7 bases. Unmatched junction bases numbered 2, after V lost 2 bases and J lost 1 base. CDR1 and CDR2 (germline): SEHNR, FQNEAQ (reference sequence). CDR3 size: 15 residues. The CDR3 region is CASSLTTGSNQPQHF. The CDR3 nucleotides are TGTGCCAGCAGCTTAACGACAGGGAGCAATCAGCCCCAGCATTTT.

The rearrangement uses TRBV6-1 and TRBJ1-2; D uncertain. The CDR3 sequence is 14 residues long. The germline V gene encodes CDR1 MNHNS and CDR2 SASEGT. The V end lost 4 bases, the J end lost 0 bases, and 9 bases lay between the germline ends. The DNA for the CDR3 is TGTGCCAGCAGTGGTTTGACTTCTAACTATGGCTACACCTTC. This gives the protein CASSGLTSNYGYTF.

This clonotype was seen repeatedly, ten times or more. The chain joins TRBV3-1 to TRBJ2-5; TRBD2 agrees at 10 bases. J lost 5 bases, V lost 0 bases, and 3 bases had no gene match. The germline CDR1 and CDR2 sequences are LGHDT and YNNKEL (reference sequence). The CDR3 sequence is 15 residues long. The CDR3 here is CASSQDLAGVETQYF. The CDR3 DNA follows: TGTGCCAGCAGCCAAGATCTAGCGGGGGTTGAGACCCAGTACTTC.

This clonotype was counted between two and nine times. The chain joins TRBV10-3 to TRBJ2-3, with 11 bases fitting TRBD1. The germline gives CDR1 ENHRY, CDR2 SYGVKD. Unmatched junction bases numbered 10, after V lost 8 bases and J lost 3 bases. CDR3 length: 16 amino acids. The chain's CDR3 is CAIGRGTGGVTDTQYF. For the CDR3, the DNA is TGTGCCATCGGACGAGGGACAGGGGGGGTAACAGATACGCAGTATTTT.

This clonotype was counted between two and nine times. This chain links TRBV15 with TRBJ1-1; the D gene is possibly TRBD1 (5 bases). Germline lookup yields CDR1 LNHNV and CDR2 YYDKDF (reference sequence). The V and J ends lost 0 bases and 6 bases respectively, with 29 bases between them. This CDR3 has 20 amino acids. In DNA, the CDR3 is TGTGCCACCAGCAGAGAAGGAAGGAGGGCGGGGCGCGGTCAGAGGGCTGAAGCTTTCTTT. This gives the protein CATSREGRRAGRGQRAEAFF. Looking up the rest from reference TRBV15 and TRBJ1-1 gives the full variable domain: DAMVIQNPRYQVTQFGKPVTLSCSQTLNHNVMYWYQQKSSQAPKLLFHYYDKDFNNEADTPDNFQSRRPNTSFCFLDIRSPGLGDTAMYLCATSREGRRAGRGQRAEAFFGQGTRLTVV.

This clonotype was counted between two and nine times. The rearrangement joins TRBV6-1 to TRBJ2-5; D is undetermined. Per germline, CDR1 MNHNS and CDR2 SASEGT. V was trimmed by 8 bases and J by 2 bases, leaving 12 bases between them. The CDR3 extends over 13 amino acids. CDR3: CASAIGSQETQYF. The CDR3 region has the DNA TGTGCCAGCGCGATTGGGTCACAAGAGACCCAGTACTTC.